Detailed here is one TCR beta chain. Its specificity is not known. Reverse transcription of all isolated RNA meant that expressed TCRB transcripts were sequenced. The study sequenced naive, central memory and regulatory T cell samples to an average of approximately 3.5 million reads. Libraries were prepared by immunoSEQ multiplex PCR; TCRdb keeps only in-frame clonotypes and omits some of them. The sample lists some 410,000 clones, about 14% occurring once. The V and J ends lost 4 bases and 4 bases respectively, with 16 bases between them. Germline values: CDR1 KGHSY, CDR2 FQNENV. The CDR3 extends over 15 amino acids. This sample is drawn from a study of beta chain features in type 1 diabetes. Study at large: Examination spanned 100 million to 130 million sorted cells from all samples.

Study findings and constraints: Possibly, sequencing cDNA over-represented cells that had high TCR expression levels. Patients with type 1 diabetes showed fewer VDJ junction insertions and more deletions.

V usage is TRBV16 and J usage is TRBJ1-1; possible D gene TRBD1, 6 bases. Sequenced sample: naive CD4+ T cells from blood. This TCR came from a man aged 25 to 45 in good health. The DNA of the CDR3 is TGTGCCAGCAGCCCTTCCTCAGTGGGGGCCACTGAAGCTTTCTTT. It is translated as CASSPSSVGATEAFF.